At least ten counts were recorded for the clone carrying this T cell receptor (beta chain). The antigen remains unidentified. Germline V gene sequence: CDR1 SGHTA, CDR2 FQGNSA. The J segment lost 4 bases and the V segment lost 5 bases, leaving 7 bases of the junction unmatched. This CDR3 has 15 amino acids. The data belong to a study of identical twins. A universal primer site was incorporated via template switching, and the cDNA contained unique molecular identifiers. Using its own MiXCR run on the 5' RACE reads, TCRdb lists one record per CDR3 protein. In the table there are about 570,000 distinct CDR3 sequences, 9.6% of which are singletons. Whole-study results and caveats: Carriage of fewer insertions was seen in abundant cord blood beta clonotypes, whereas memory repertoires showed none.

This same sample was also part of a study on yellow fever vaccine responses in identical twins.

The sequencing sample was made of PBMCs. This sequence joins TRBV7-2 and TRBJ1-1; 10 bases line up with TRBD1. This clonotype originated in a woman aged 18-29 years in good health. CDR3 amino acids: CASSLLGQGVTEAFF. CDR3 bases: TGTGCCAGCAGCCTACTCGGACAGGGGGTCACTGAAGCTTTCTTT.